This T cell receptor (beta chain) is drawn from a study of blood T cell repertoires in COVID-19. The trim removed 6 bases at V and 3 bases at J, leaving 11 bases unmatched. This CDR3 is 15 amino acids long. From germline, CDR1 is MNHEY and CDR2 SVGAGI. Two consecutive negative NP/OP PCR tests, clearance, or resolved symptoms defined Cohort 3 recovery. Sequencing was performed with immunoSEQ multiplex PCR; in TCRdb, only in-frame clones are kept and a portion is missing. This table holds 400,000 to 500,000 clones, over 75% found once. The sample was PBMCs or T cells enriched from blood (not recorded which). The origin of this receptor is a woman in her 40s who had recovered from COVID-19. V gene TRBV6-5 combines with J gene TRBJ2-7; TRBD1 aligns across 7 bases. CDR3 sequence (DNA): TGTGCCAGCAGCGTTAAGTTTGACAGGGACTACGAGCAGTACTTC. Protein sequence: CASSVKFDRDYEQYF.